Presented here are 10 T cell receptor beta chains from one specimen sequenced in a study of OX40 agonist ivuxolimab in advanced cancers. Clones were read by immunoSEQ multiplex PCR, and TCRdb kept only the in-frame ones, dropping some. In the table there are more than 40,000 clones, about 78% of which are singletons. The starting material was CD4+ or CD8+ T cells sorted from blood, obtained in a trial of the OX40 agonist ivuxolimab. The receptors stem from an adult with an advanced solid tumor such as melanoma, head and neck, liver or kidney cancer.

V is TRBV2 and J is TRBJ2-7, with TRBD2 as a possible D gene (5 bases). This CDR3 is 12 amino acids long. Trimming left V 3 bases short and J 13 bases short, with 16 bases between. The germline V gene encodes CDR1 SNHLY and CDR2 FYNNEI. The CDR3 protein is CASSDDKGERYF. Written as DNA, the CDR3 is TGTGCCAGCAGTGATGATAAGGGAGAAAGATACTTC.

J is TRBJ2-5 and V is TRBV7-9; no clear D gene. Germline V gene lookup returns CDR1 SEHNR and CDR2 FQNEAQ (reference sequence). This CDR3 spans 17 amino acids. V was clipped by 3 bases and J by 2 bases, with 19 bases between them. The CDR3 DNA sequence: TGTGCCAGCAGCTTGAGCCCCACGACCAATAAACAAGAGACCCAGTACTTC. Amino acid sequence: CASSLSPTTNKQETQYF.

The J gene is TRBJ2-2, the V gene TRBV6-4, with D hard to call. The CDR3 covers 14 residues. Germline V gene data show CDR1 as MRHNA and CDR2 as SNTAGT. The ends were cut back, 2 bases at V and 2 bases at J, with 6 bases in the middle. Written as DNA, the CDR3 is TGTGCCAGCAGTGACGTCGCAAACACCGGGGAGCTGTTTTTT. It encodes CASSDVANTGELFF.

This clone came up a few times. The rearrangement links TRBV28 to TRBJ1-1; D gene unclear. Trimming took off 2 bases at V and 0 bases at J, with 7 bases between the two ends. The CDR3 has 14 amino acids. Per the germline V gene, CDR1 is MDHEN and CDR2 is SYDVKM. The CDR3 loop is CASSLVGMNTEAFF. CDR3 coding DNA: TGTGCCAGCAGTTTAGTGGGGATGAACACTGAAGCTTTCTTT.

The J gene is TRBJ2-7, the V gene TRBV5-1; 11 positions match TRBD2. The V gene's germline CDR1 is SGHRS and CDR2 YFSETQ. This CDR3 region has 18 residues. Trimming cost V 2 bases and J 3 bases; bases outside gene matches: 13. The CDR3 protein is CASSFPGLAGLEDYEQYF. The CDR3 region has the DNA TGCGCCAGCAGCTTCCCCGGACTAGCGGGCCTGGAGGACTACGAGCAGTACTTC.

In its sample, this clone is medium-sized. V gene TRBV18 combines with J gene TRBJ1-2; D remains ambiguous. The V gene lost 4 bases and the J gene lost 4 bases, with 10 bases spanning the gap. Germline values: CDR1 KGHSH, CDR2 LQKENI. CDR3 length: 13 residues. DNA for the CDR3: TGTGCCAGCTCACAAGCGGGATCCTATGGCTACACCTTC. Translation gives CASSQAGSYGYTF.

The chain employs TRBV29-1 and TRBJ2-1; 12 bases are shared with TRBD2. Trimming removed 5 bases from V and 2 bases from J; junction bases left unmatched: 7. The CDR3 is made up of 16 amino acids. Germline CDR1 and CDR2: SQVTM and ANQGSEA. The CDR3 DNA reads as TGCAGCGTTCGACTAGCGGGAGCCCTCCCCTACAATGAGCAGTTCTTC. Its protein product is CSVRLAGALPYNEQFF.

This clone was counted between two and nine times. The chain joins TRBV11-2 to TRBJ2-5, with 9 nucleotides matching TRBD1. There are 14 residues in the CDR3. Germline V gene data show CDR1 as SGHAT and CDR2 as FQNNGV. J gave up 3 bases and V 5 bases, and 4 bases lay outside the gene matches. The CDR3, as DNA: TGTGCCAGCAGCCCGAGGACAGGGGAAGAGACCCAGTACTTC. Residues: CASSPRTGEETQYF.

The chain is built from TRBV7-6 and TRBJ1-5, with TRBD1 as a possible D gene (5 bases). V lost 7 bases, J lost 2 bases, and 9 bases lay in between. CDR3 length equals 13 residues. Germline CDR1 and CDR2: SGHVS and FNYEAQ. This CDR3 reads CASTMGGNQPQHF. As DNA, the CDR3 is TGTGCCAGCACAATGGGGGGCAATCAGCCCCAGCATTTT.

The chain uses TRBV5-8 and TRBJ1-2, with D maybe TRBD1 (6 bases). This CDR3 spans 14 amino acids. Germline-derived CDR1 and CDR2 are SGHTS and YDEGEE. Trimming cost V 0 bases and J 8 bases, with 14 bases left between them. DNA for the CDR3: TGTGCCAGCAGCTTGGCCATGGGGGCACGGGGCTACACCTTC. Amino acid sequence: CASSLAMGARGYTF.